The 21 T cell receptor beta chains reported below all come from one sample, sequenced in a study of T-cell reconstitution after alpha-beta-depleted transplantation in children. This sample's TCRbeta library carried unique molecular identifier barcodes. TCRdb passed the PCR reads through MiXCR, listing each CDR3 protein once. Of 190,000 or so distinct CDR3 sequences listed, about 6.4% are singletons. This specimen consisted of PBMCs from the stem cell graft donor, obtained from the stem cell graft. The receptors stem from a human donor who donated a stem cell graft to a child with Wiskott-Aldrich syndrome.

This clonotype was found many times. The J gene is TRBJ1-2, the V gene TRBV15; D gene ambiguous. From germline, CDR1 is LNHNV and CDR2 YYDKDF (reference sequence). The germline V and J ends were trimmed by 0 bases and 4 bases, with 12 bases remaining between them. This CDR3 region has 15 residues. The DNA for the CDR3 is TGTGCCACCAGCAGAGATCGAGGAACCTTCTATGGCTACACCTTC. Translated: CATSRDRGTFYGYTF.

This clonotype was observed at least ten times. The chain employs TRBV20-1 and TRBJ2-3, with D tentatively TRBD2 (6 bases). Trimming pared 0 bases from V and 6 bases from J, leaving 13 bases between. Germline CDR1 and CDR2: DFQATT and SNEGSKA (reference sequence). The CDR3 contains 14 residues. CDR3 region: CSARDRTRGDTQYF. The CDR3 DNA reads TGCAGTGCTAGAGATAGGACTCGGGGGGATACGCAGTATTTT.

The table lists this clonotype with many counts. The chain recombines TRBV29-1 with TRBJ2-1, with 12 bases matching TRBD2. CDR3 size: 13 residues. The germline V gene has CDR1 SQVTM and CDR2 ANQGSEA. V lost 2 bases to trimming and J lost 16 bases; unmatched junction nucleotides: 9. CDR3 region: CSVEPTSGRLGFF. CDR3 bases: TGCAGCGTTGAACCTACTAGCGGGAGGTTGGGTTTCTTC.

The sample holds many counts of this clonotype. The V and J genes are TRBV24-1 and TRBJ2-1; 13 bases are a match to TRBD2. The CDR3 consists of 15 residues. Germline V CDR1 and CDR2: KGHDR, SFDVKD. J was trimmed by 9 bases and V by 4 bases; bases with no gene match: 5. This CDR3 reads CATSESGTSGAEQFF. The CDR3 nucleotides are TGTGCCACCAGTGAATCTGGGACTAGCGGGGCTGAGCAGTTCTTC.

The chain joins TRBV10-3 to TRBJ1-5; D gene uncertain. The V gene lost 10 bases and the J gene lost 4 bases, with 17 bases spanning the gap. Germline CDR1 reads ENHRY; CDR2 reads SYGVKD. This CDR3 contains 14 residues. CDR3 amino acids: CANPVSRGNQPQHF. In DNA form, the CDR3 reads TGTGCCAACCCTGTCAGCAGAGGTAATCAGCCCCAGCATTTT.

This clonotype was observed many times. This chain uses TRBV7-6 with TRBJ2-7, with 7 nucleotides matching TRBD2. Germline assignment: CDR1 SGHVS and CDR2 FNYEAQ. This CDR3 contains 14 residues. Germline trimming cut 5 bases from V and 4 bases from J; bases unmatched to any gene: 8. Here the CDR3 reads CASSMDGGGYEQYF. The CDR3 DNA is TGTGCCAGCAGCATGGATGGGGGGGGTTACGAGCAGTACTTC.

The chain uses TRBV12-3 or TRBV12-4 and TRBJ2-5; D is unclear. This CDR3 has 13 residues. Trimming stripped 6 bases from V and 5 bases from J, with 13 bases between. CDR3 loop: CASSQNHWETQYF. The DNA for the CDR3 is TGTGCCAGCAGCCAAAACCATTGGGAGACCCAGTACTTC.

This clonotype appeared a few times. The J gene is TRBJ1-2, the V gene TRBV5-1; 9 bases are a match to TRBD1. The germline V gene encodes CDR1 SGHRS and CDR2 YFSETQ. The CDR3 extends over 15 amino acids. V was clipped by 3 bases and J by 0 bases; unmatched bases: 3. CDR3 sequence reads: CASSSGQGSNYGYTF. The CDR3 nucleotides read TGCGCCAGCAGCTCGGGACAGGGATCTAACTATGGCTACACCTTC.

This clonotype was detected only a few times. V is TRBV3-1 and J is TRBJ2-7; 10 positions agree with TRBD2. This CDR3 has 15 residues. V was clipped by 4 bases and J by 0 bases; unmatched bases: 3. CDR1 is LGHDT, CDR2 YNNKEL, per germline (reference sequence). CDR3 sequence: CASSPRTSGSYEQYF. The CDR3 DNA reads TGTGCCAGCAGCCCCCGGACTAGCGGCTCCTACGAGCAGTACTTC.

The chain is built from TRBV7-9 and TRBJ2-1; D is possibly TRBD1 or TRBD2 (5 bases each). The V end was cut by 5 bases, the J end by 5 bases, with 13 bases between. The CDR3 runs to 14 residues. Per germline, CDR1 SEHNR and CDR2 FQNEAQ (reference sequence). DNA for the CDR3: TGTGCCAGCAGCAAATCCGGGACCAACAATGAGCAGTTCTTC. Translating it yields CASSKSGTNNEQFF.

This clonotype was counted many times. The V and J genes are TRBV9 and TRBJ2-3; D unresolved. Trimming cost V 2 bases and J 4 bases, with 11 bases left between them. In germline, CDR1 is SGDLS, CDR2 YYNGEE. The CDR3 extends over 14 amino acids. The CDR3: CASSVGVLADTQYF. The DNA of the CDR3 is TGTGCCAGCAGCGTTGGGGTGTTAGCAGATACGCAGTATTTT.

This clonotype was detected a few times. The chain recombines TRBV7-9 with TRBJ2-5; TRBD2 might be the D (5 bases). This CDR3 region has 11 residues. Between the trimmed V and J ends, which lost 5 bases and 8 bases, there was a span of 9 bases. Per the germline V gene, CDR1 is SEHNR and CDR2 is FQNEAQ (reference sequence). The CDR3 here is CASSIGGTQYF. In DNA form, the CDR3 reads TGTGCCAGCAGCATTGGAGGAACCCAGTACTTC.

This chain uses TRBV3-1 with TRBJ2-1; 7 bases map to TRBD2. Trimming removed 0 bases from V and 3 bases from J; junction bases left unmatched: 2. Germline V gives CDR1 LGHDT, CDR2 YNNKEL (reference sequence). This CDR3 comprises 15 residues. The chain's CDR3 is CASSQEGGFYNEQFF. CDR3 DNA sequence: TGTGCCAGCAGCCAAGAGGGGGGGTTCTACAATGAGCAGTTCTTC.

Note on this clonotype: It may be a read error: a sequence one base away is much more abundant. The rearrangement joins TRBV12-3 or TRBV12-4 to TRBJ1-1; 8 nucleotides agree with TRBD1. With V trimmed by 6 bases and J by 7 bases, 10 bases remained unmatched. The CDR3 covers 14 residues. The CDR3 protein is CASSPGTGRREAFF. Written as DNA, the CDR3 is TGTGCCAGCAGCCCGGGGACAGGACGTCGTGAAGCTTTCTTT.

This clonotype showed up many times. The chain joins TRBV10-3 to TRBJ2-1; D tentatively reads TRBD1 or TRBD2 (5 bases each). The V gene lost 10 bases and the J gene lost 13 bases, with 14 bases spanning the gap. The germline CDR1 and CDR2 sequences are ENHRY and SYGVKD. The CDR3 sequence is 10 residues long. CDR3 nucleotide sequence: TGTGCCAACATCGGGGCGCATCAGTTCTTC. Amino acids: CANIGAHQFF.

Many counts were recorded for this clonotype. This chain joins TRBV6-5 and TRBJ2-3, with 7 bases fitting TRBD2. Germline loops: CDR1 MNHEY, CDR2 SVGAGI. The CDR3 has 16 amino acids. V shed 6 bases, J shed 1 base, and the junction held 10 bases outside the gene matches. The CDR3 here is CASSLLGEGRTDTQYF. The CDR3 DNA sequence: TGTGCCAGCAGCTTACTTGGGGAGGGTCGCACAGATACGCAGTATTTT.

This clonotype occurred many times. The gene calls are TRBV28 and TRBJ2-3; 8 nucleotides agree with TRBD2. V shed 5 bases and J 2 bases; nucleotides not matched to a gene: 12. The CDR3 sequence is 17 residues long. Germline assignment: CDR1 MDHEN and CDR2 SYDVKM. The CDR3 coding sequence is TGTGCCAGCAGTCCGCGCGCACTAGCGGCTAACACAGATACGCAGTATTTT. Amino acid sequence: CASSPRALAANTDTQYF.

This clonotype came up many times. The chain carries TRBV29-1 and TRBJ2-7, with 8 bases fitting TRBD1. The CDR3 runs 13 residues. After removal of 4 bases from V and 6 bases from J, the junction contained 8 bases not matched to a gene. Germline CDR1 reads SQVTM; CDR2 reads ANQGSEA. CDR3 in amino acids: CSVVYRDRTEQYF. For the CDR3, the DNA is TGCAGCGTTGTATATCGGGACAGGACCGAGCAGTACTTC.

Ten or more counts support this clonotype. The rearrangement uses TRBV14 and TRBJ2-7, with D tentatively TRBD2 (8 bases). CDR1 and CDR2 (germline): SGHDN, FVKESK. The V gene lost 4 bases and the J gene lost 5 bases, with 21 bases spanning the gap. CDR3 size: 16 residues. The CDR3 DNA reads TGTGCCAGCAGCCCCCTTGGCAGGGGGACTAGGGACGAGCAGTACTTC. It specifies CASSPLGRGTRDEQYF. Full variable domain (outside the CDR3, taken from reference TRBV14 and TRBJ2-7): EAGVTQFPSHSVIEKGQTVTLRCDPISGHDNLYWYRRVMGKEIKFLLHFVKESKQDESGMPNNRFLAERTGGTYSTLKVQPAELEDSGVYFCASSPLGRGTRDEQYFGPGTRLTVT.

The rearrangement joins TRBV5-1 to TRBJ1-1, with D unclear. Trimming pared 4 bases from V and 5 bases from J, leaving 12 bases between. There are 13 residues in the CDR3. Germline CDR1 is SGHRS and CDR2 is YFSETQ. The CDR3 nucleotides read TGCGCCAGCAGCGTACAGTCCGGGACTGAAGCTTTCTTT. Its protein is CASSVQSGTEAFF. Full variable domain (remainder filled in from reference TRBV5-1 and TRBJ1-1): KAGVTQTPRYLIKTRGQQVTLSCSPISGHRSVSWYQQTPGQGLQFLFEYFSETQRNKGNFPGRFSGRQFSNSRSEMNVSTLELGDSALYLCASSVQSGTEAFFGQGTRLTVV.

This clonotype showed up many times. Relative to the germline gene, one junction end is altered; a read error may explain this. The chain has TRBV12-3 or TRBV12-4 and TRBJ1-1; the D is unclear. The CDR3 runs to 13 residues. Here the CDR3 DNA reads TGTGCCAGCAGTTTCGCCAGAGCCTGGGCTAACGTCTTT. Translating it yields CASSFARAWANVF.